Included here is one T cell receptor (beta chain) sequence, with context. Antigen: not known. These data come from a study of cytomegalovirus exposure and HLA in healthy donors. Study results and caveats: 164 TCR beta chains were listed as cytomegalovirus-associated. TCR beta sequences reportedly predicted the HLA-A and HLA-B alleles of most subjects accurately. In a later analysis, the majority of CMV-associated beta chains seemingly showed HLA restriction. Some V segments, including TRBV6-2 and TRBV6-3, were excluded as indistinguishable.

This PCR relied on a set of 60 Vbeta primers and 13 Jbeta primers. Generated by immunoSEQ multiplex PCR, the TCRdb table keeps only in-frame clones and is missing some. The table has 160,000 or so clones, around 74% seen once. The CDR3 length is 14 residues. Trimming removed 8 bases from V and 8 bases from J, with 21 bases in between. In germline, CDR1 is LNHDA, CDR2 SQIVND (reference sequence). The clonotype comes from a woman between 25 and 40 years old in good health and CMV-seronegative. Material for sequencing was PBMCs. The gene calls are TRBV19 and TRBJ1-2; D may be TRBD1 (6 bases). The CDR3 DNA sequence: TGTGCCAGTCACTCCAGAGGGACATATTGGGGCTACACCTTC. This sequence encodes CASHSRGTYWGYTF.